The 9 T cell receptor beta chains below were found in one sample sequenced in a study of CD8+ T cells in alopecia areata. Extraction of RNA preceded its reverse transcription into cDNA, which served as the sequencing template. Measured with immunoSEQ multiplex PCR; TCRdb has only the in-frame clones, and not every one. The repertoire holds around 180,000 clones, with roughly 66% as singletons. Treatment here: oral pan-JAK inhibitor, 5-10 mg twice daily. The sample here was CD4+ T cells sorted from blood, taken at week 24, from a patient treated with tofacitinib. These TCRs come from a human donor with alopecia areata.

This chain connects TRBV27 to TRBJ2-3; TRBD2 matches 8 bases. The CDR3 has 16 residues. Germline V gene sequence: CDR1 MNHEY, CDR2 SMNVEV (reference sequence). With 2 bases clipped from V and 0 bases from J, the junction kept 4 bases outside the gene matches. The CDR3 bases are TGTGCCAGCAGTTTAGCGGGGGGCACTAGCACAGATACGCAGTATTTT. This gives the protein CASSLAGGTSTDTQYF.

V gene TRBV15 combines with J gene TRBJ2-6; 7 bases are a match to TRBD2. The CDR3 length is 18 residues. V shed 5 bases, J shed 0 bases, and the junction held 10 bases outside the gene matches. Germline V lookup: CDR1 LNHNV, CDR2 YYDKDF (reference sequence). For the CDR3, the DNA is TGTGCCACCAGCTTGCGACGGGGGGTAAGCTCTGGGGCCAACGTCCTGACTTTC. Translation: CATSLRRGVSSGANVLTF.

This CDR3 reads CAWSDLGQGPFVGYTF. The CDR3, as DNA: TGTGCCTGGAGTGATTTAGGACAGGGTCCCTTCGTCGGCTACACCTTC. The rearrangement joins TRBV30 to TRBJ1-2, with TRBD1 identical over 8 bases. J was trimmed by 8 bases and V by 1 base; bases with no gene match: 15. Germline V CDR1 and CDR2: GTSNPN, SVGIG (reference sequence). The CDR3 covers 16 residues.

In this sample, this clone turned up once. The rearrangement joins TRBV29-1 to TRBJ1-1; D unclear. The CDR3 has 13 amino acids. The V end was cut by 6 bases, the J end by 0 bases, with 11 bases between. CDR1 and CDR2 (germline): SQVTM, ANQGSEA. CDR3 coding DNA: TGCAGCGTCCGACCCAGGCTGAACACTGAAGCTTTCTTT. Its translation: CSVRPRLNTEAFF.

CDR3 sequence: CAWTTAGTSSYNSPLHF. CDR3 in DNA: TGTGCCTGGACAACCGCGGGGACCAGCTCCTATAATTCACCCCTCCACTTT. The genes are TRBV30 and TRBJ1-6, with a weak D call TRBD1 (5 bases). V lost 4 bases and J lost 0, with 16 bases in between. This CDR3 contains 17 residues. Germline CDR1 is GTSNPN and CDR2 is SVGIG (reference sequence).

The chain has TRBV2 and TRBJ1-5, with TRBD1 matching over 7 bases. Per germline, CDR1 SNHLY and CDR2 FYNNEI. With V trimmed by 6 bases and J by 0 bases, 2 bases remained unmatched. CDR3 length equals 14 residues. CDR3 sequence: CASSGTDSNQPQHF. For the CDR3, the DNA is TGTGCCAGCAGCGGGACAGATAGCAATCAGCCCCAGCATTTT.

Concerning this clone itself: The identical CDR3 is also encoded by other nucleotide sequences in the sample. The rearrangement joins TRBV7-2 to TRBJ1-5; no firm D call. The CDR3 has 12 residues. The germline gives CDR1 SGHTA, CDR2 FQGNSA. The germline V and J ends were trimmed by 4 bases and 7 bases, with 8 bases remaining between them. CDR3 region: CASSSLGQPQHF. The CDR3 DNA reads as TGTGCCAGCAGCTCCCTGGGGCAGCCCCAGCATTTT.

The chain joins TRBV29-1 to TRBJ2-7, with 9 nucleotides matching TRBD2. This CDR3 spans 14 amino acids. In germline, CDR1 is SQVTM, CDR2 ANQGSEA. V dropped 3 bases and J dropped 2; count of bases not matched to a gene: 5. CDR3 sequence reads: CSVESGGPPYEQYF. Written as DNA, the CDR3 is TGCAGCGTTGAGAGCGGGGGGCCACCCTACGAGCAGTACTTC.

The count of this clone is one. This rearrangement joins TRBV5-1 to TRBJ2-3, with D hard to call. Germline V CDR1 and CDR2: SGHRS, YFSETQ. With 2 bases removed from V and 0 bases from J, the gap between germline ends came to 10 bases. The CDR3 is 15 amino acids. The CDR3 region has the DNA TGCGCCAGCAGCTTAACTTGGGAAAGCACAGATACGCAGTATTTT. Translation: CASSLTWESTDTQYF. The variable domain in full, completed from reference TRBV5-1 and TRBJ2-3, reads KAGVTQTPRYLIKTRGQQVTLSCSPISGHRSVSWYQQTPGQGLQFLFEYFSETQRNKGNFPGRFSGRQFSNSRSEMNVSTLELGDSALYLCASSLTWESTDTQYFGPGTRLTVL.